The 29 T cell receptor beta chains below were found in one sample sequenced in a study of blood T cell repertoires in COVID-19. Repertoires were generated with immunoSEQ multiplex PCR, while TCRdb's copy carries only in-frame clones and drops some. The sample shows roughly 160,000 clones, around 90% of them seen only once. Sequencing was performed on peripheral blood. Receptors originate from a man between 45 and 60 years old who had recovered from COVID-19.

This clone was found a few times. The chain recombines TRBV5-1 with TRBJ2-1; 8 nucleotides line up with TRBD1. V lost 0 bases to trimming and J lost 7 bases; unmatched junction nucleotides: 9. Germline loops: CDR1 SGHRS, CDR2 YFSETQ. The CDR3 has 16 residues. The CDR3 sequence: CASSLAGQGARNEQFF. The CDR3 DNA is TGCGCCAGCAGCTTGGCCGGTCAGGGGGCGAGAAATGAGCAGTTCTTC.

The rearrangement uses TRBV6-4 and TRBJ2-3; D remains ambiguous. V lost 2 bases and J 7 bases, leaving 10 bases between the germline ends. The germline gives CDR1 MRHNA, CDR2 SNTAGT. This CDR3 has 13 amino acids. In DNA, the CDR3 is TGTGCCAGCAGTGACGGGCCAGGCTATACGCAGTATTTT. Translation: CASSDGPGYTQYF.

The chain combines TRBV29-1 with TRBJ2-7; possibly TRBD1 for D (5 bases). Germline lookup yields CDR1 SQVTM and CDR2 ANQGSEA. This CDR3 spans 13 amino acids. With 4 bases removed from V and 7 bases from J, the gap between germline ends came to 17 bases. The CDR3 coding sequence is TGCAGCGTTGTAGCAGGGCCCAACTTGGAGCAGTACTTC. Its protein product is CSVVAGPNLEQYF.

CDR3 DNA: TGTGCCACCTCCGGGACTAGCGGGGGGGGAGGAGGCGAGCAGTACTTC. Translating it yields CATSGTSGGGGGEQYF. This chain joins TRBV2 and TRBJ2-7; TRBD2 agrees at 16 bases. Germline lookup yields CDR1 SNHLY and CDR2 FYNNEI. V trimming: 10 bases; J trimming: 6 bases; junction bases outside the gene matches: 12. The CDR3 length is 16 residues.

This chain connects TRBV5-6 to TRBJ1-5; a possible D gene is TRBD1 (5 bases). CDR3 length: 14 amino acids. V lost 1 base and J lost 6, with 11 bases in between. CDR1 SGHDT and CDR2 YYEEEE come from the germline V gene. Here the CDR3 reads CASSLPGQGQPQHF. DNA of the CDR3: TGTGCCAGCAGCTTGCCCGGGCAGGGTCAGCCCCAGCATTTT.

This clone was counted once. This rearrangement joins TRBV5-1 to TRBJ1-4; D remains ambiguous. There are 13 residues in the CDR3. V lost 6 bases, J lost 8 bases, and 14 bases lay in between. Germline V gives CDR1 SGHRS, CDR2 YFSETQ. CDR3 amino acids: CASKRGEGEKLFF. In nucleotides, the CDR3 is TGCGCCAGCAAACGCGGGGAGGGCGAAAAACTGTTTTTT.

This rearrangement joins TRBV21-1 to TRBJ2-4; the table calls TRBD1, which could not be checked here. TRBV21-1 constitutes a pseudogene. The CDR3 consists of 18 residues. The CDR3 spells CAGCAQPGTGPSQNIQYF. As DNA, the CDR3 is TGTGCCGGATGCGCCCAGCCGGGGACAGGTCCCAGCCAAAACATTCAGTACTTC.

The rearrangement links TRBV9 to TRBJ2-2; TRBD1 matches at 7 bases. Trimming cost V 3 bases and J 3 bases; bases outside gene matches: 5. Germline CDR1 SGDLS, CDR2 YYNGEE. This CDR3 is built from 15 residues. The CDR3 nucleotides are TGTGCCAGCAGCGCTTTAACAGGGGACACCGGGGAGCTGTTTTTT. Translated, it gives CASSALTGDTGELFF.

The genes are TRBV19 and TRBJ2-3, with D tentatively TRBD2 (5 bases). V lost 7 bases, J lost 2 bases, and 13 bases lay in between. CDR1 is LNHDA and CDR2 is SQIVND in the germline V gene (reference sequence). The CDR3 length is 14 residues. The CDR3 spells CASKEDAATDTQYF. DNA for the CDR3: TGTGCCAGTAAGGAGGACGCCGCCACAGATACGCAGTATTTT.

V and J are TRBV28 and TRBJ1-5; TRBD1 aligns across 11 bases. Germline CDR1 reads MDHEN; CDR2 reads SYDVKM. V dropped 3 bases and J dropped 5; count of bases not matched to a gene: 6. This CDR3 has 16 amino acids. Here the CDR3 DNA reads TGTGCCAGCAGTTTTTTTCGGGACAGGGGGGATCAGCCCCAGCATTTT. This sequence encodes CASSFFRDRGDQPQHF.

The chain has TRBV29-1 and TRBJ1-1; 12 nucleotides agree with TRBD1. Germline V gives CDR1 SQVTM, CDR2 ANQGSEA. V gave up 6 bases and J gave up 4 bases; unmatched junction bases: 15. CDR3 size: 17 residues. The CDR3 spells CSVGTHRDRGLGTEAFF. For the CDR3, the DNA is TGCAGCGTCGGAACTCATCGGGACAGGGGGCTTGGCACTGAAGCTTTCTTT.

The rearrangement joins TRBV5-4 to TRBJ2-3; 8 nucleotides align to TRBD2. The CDR3 covers 15 residues. Germline V gene sequence: CDR1 SGHNT, CDR2 YYREEE (reference sequence). The V gene end was trimmed by 6 bases and the J gene end by 0 bases; junction bases not matched to a gene: 6. The CDR3 reads CASTRAGVSTDTQYF. CDR3 DNA: TGTGCCAGCACCCGAGCGGGGGTTAGCACAGATACGCAGTATTTT.

This clone appeared a few times. The chain carries TRBV29-1 and TRBJ2-5; D remains unclear. The V and J ends lost 1 base and 1 base respectively, with 7 bases between them. The CDR3 extends over 13 amino acids. CDR1 is SQVTM and CDR2 is ANQGSEA in the germline V gene. The CDR3 here is CSVEAQFQETQYF. CDR3 sequence (DNA): TGCAGCGTTGAAGCACAGTTCCAAGAGACCCAGTACTTC. Looking up the rest from reference TRBV29-1 and TRBJ2-5 gives the full variable domain: SAVISQKPSRDICQRGTSLTIQCQVDSQVTMMFWYRQQPGQSLTLIATANQGSEATYESGFVIDKFPISRPNLTFSTLTVSNMSPEDSSIYLCSVEAQFQETQYFGPGTRLLVL.

The CDR3 DNA reads as TGTGCCAGCAGCTTAAGGCGACAGGGAACCTACAATGAGCAGTTCTTC. As protein: CASSLRRQGTYNEQFF. The gene calls are TRBV7-2 and TRBJ2-1, with 7 bases lining up with TRBD1. The germline gives CDR1 SGHTA, CDR2 FQGNSA. J gave up 2 bases and V 2 bases, and 6 bases lay outside the gene matches. This CDR3 contains 16 residues.

J is TRBJ2-5 and V is TRBV27, with D unclear. CDR1 and CDR2 from the germline V gene are MNHEY and SMNVEV (reference sequence). The V end lost 5 bases, the J end lost 1 base, and 14 bases lay between the germline ends. CDR3 length equals 15 residues. The CDR3, as DNA: TGTGCCAGCAGTACGCTATCCCGGTTCCAAGAGACCCAGTACTTC. Translating gives CASSTLSRFQETQYF.

The rearrangement joins TRBV19 to TRBJ1-5; TRBD1 agrees at 10 bases. V shed 4 bases, J shed 2 bases, and the junction held 8 bases outside the gene matches. This CDR3 region has 17 residues. Germline V CDR1 and CDR2: LNHDA, SQIVND (reference sequence). The CDR3 loop is CASSTAGQGMGNQPQHF. CDR3 DNA sequence: TGTGCCAGTAGTACCGCGGGACAGGGGATGGGCAATCAGCCCCAGCATTTT.

The chain uses TRBV27 and TRBJ1-5; maybe TRBD1 (5 bases). Looked up from germline, CDR1 is MNHEY and CDR2 is SMNVEV (reference sequence). The CDR3 length is 15 residues. The germline V and J ends were trimmed by 6 bases and 5 bases, with 17 bases remaining between them. The CDR3 is CASRLSGSFDQPQHF. The CDR3, as DNA: TGTGCCAGCAGGCTATCAGGGTCCTTCGATCAGCCCCAGCATTTT.

This chain connects TRBV11-2 to TRBJ2-3, with unresolved D. Germline V gene sequence: CDR1 SGHAT, CDR2 FQNNGV. V was clipped by 1 base and J by 4 bases, with 3 bases between them. The CDR3 consists of 12 residues. The CDR3 DNA reads as TGTGCCAGCAGCTTAGCCGCAGATACGCAGTATTTT. Translation: CASSLAADTQYF.

The chain joins TRBV18 to TRBJ1-2; D gene uncertain. The CDR3 runs to 13 residues. Trimming stripped 0 bases from V and 5 bases from J, with 7 bases between. CDR1 is KGHSH, CDR2 LQKENI, per germline. The CDR3 nucleotides read TGTGCCAGCTCACCACCGGTCGGGTATGGCTACACCTTC. This gives the protein CASSPPVGYGYTF.

The V call is TRBV9, the J call TRBJ2-1, with TRBD2 matching 13 bases. J lost 7 bases, V lost 0 bases, and 7 bases had no gene match. CDR1 and CDR2 (germline): SGDLS, YYNGEE. The CDR3 extends over 17 amino acids. The CDR3 DNA follows: TGTGCCAGCAGCGTAGCTACGACTAGCGGGGGGAATAATGAGCAGTTCTTC. This encodes CASSVATTSGGNNEQFF.

This clone appeared a single time. The rearrangement joins TRBV7-8 to TRBJ2-5; 11 nucleotides match TRBD2. Germline-derived CDR1 and CDR2 are SGHVS and FQNEAQ. Trimming at V came to 5 bases and at J to 1 base, leaving 3 bases not matched to a gene. CDR3 length: 15 residues. CDR3 loop: CASSPGLAGQETQYF. CDR3 bases: TGTGCCAGCAGCCCAGGACTAGCGGGCCAAGAGACCCAGTACTTC.

This clone was seen only a few times. The gene calls are TRBV19 and TRBJ1-3; D unresolved. There are 15 residues in the CDR3. Trimming removed 6 bases from V and 2 bases from J, with 14 bases in between. Germline lookup yields CDR1 LNHDA and CDR2 SQIVND (reference sequence). For the CDR3, the DNA is TGTGCCAGTAGCTGGCGAGGGTTACCTGGAAACACCATATATTTT. Protein sequence: CASSWRGLPGNTIYF.

The chain is built from TRBV10-1 and TRBJ2-3, with 8 bases matching TRBD2. The germline V gene encodes CDR1 WNHNN and CDR2 SYGVQD (reference sequence). With V trimmed by 7 bases and J by 6 bases, 6 bases remained unmatched. The CDR3 has 13 residues. The CDR3 here is CASKRTGGDTQYF. For the CDR3, the DNA is TGCGCCAGCAAGAGGACGGGGGGGGATACGCAGTATTTT.

This chain joins TRBV20-1 and TRBJ1-2, with D hard to call. This CDR3 contains 11 residues. Germline V gene data show CDR1 as DFQATT and CDR2 as SNEGSKA (reference sequence). V lost 1 base and J 5 bases, leaving 5 bases between the germline ends. Here the CDR3 DNA reads TGCAGTGCTAGAGTACAGTATGGCTACACCTTC. This encodes CSARVQYGYTF.

This clone is a singleton in its sample. The chain is built from TRBV3-1 (or the pseudogene TRBV3-2) and TRBJ2-1; 8 bases line up with TRBD2. The CDR3 has 15 residues. CDR1 and CDR2 (germline): LGHDT, YNNKEL (reference sequence). V was pared by 3 bases and J by 2 bases, with 3 bases of the junction left unmatched. This CDR3 reads CASSHSGITYNEQFF. CDR3 in DNA: TGTGCCAGCAGCCATAGCGGGATTACCTACAATGAGCAGTTCTTC.

The chain recombines TRBV5-4 with TRBJ1-2; D gene ambiguous. Per the germline V gene, CDR1 is SGHNT and CDR2 is YYREEE (reference sequence). The CDR3 has 13 amino acids. V was cut by 4 bases and J by 6 bases, with 13 bases left in between. The CDR3 nucleotides read TGTGCCAGCAGCCTAAGAGGGCTCGATGGCTACACCTTC. This encodes CASSLRGLDGYTF.

The V call is TRBV7-3, the J call TRBJ2-2; D might be TRBD2 (5 bases). The CDR3 has 13 residues. Germline V gene sequence: CDR1 SGHTA, CDR2 FQGTGA. Trimming left V 4 bases short and J 4 bases short, with 7 bases between. The CDR3 here is CASSYGVTGELFF. The DNA for the CDR3 is TGTGCCAGCAGCTACGGGGTCACCGGGGAGCTGTTTTTT.

CDR3: CACGTSRKADTQYF. The CDR3 coding sequence is TGTGCCTGCGGGACTAGCCGAAAAGCAGATACGCAGTATTTT. V usage is TRBV3-1 (or the pseudogene TRBV3-2) and J usage is TRBJ2-3; 9 nucleotides line up with TRBD2. The CDR3 has 14 residues. Trimming took 11 bases from V and 4 from J; bases not matched to a gene: 10. Germline loops: CDR1 LGHDT, CDR2 YNNKEL (reference sequence).

This clone has just one count. The chain recombines TRBV7-2 with TRBJ2-1, with D possibly being TRBD1 (6 bases). Germline CDR1 reads SGHTA; CDR2 reads FQGNSA. V was pared by 5 bases and J by 1 base, with 15 bases between. The CDR3 has 16 amino acids. The CDR3 protein is CASSRDAGESYNEQFF. As DNA, the CDR3 is TGTGCCAGCAGCAGGGACGCAGGGGAATCCTACAATGAGCAGTTCTTC. Using reference TRBV7-2 and TRBJ2-1 for the parts outside the CDR3, the full variable domain is GAGVSQSPSNKVTEKGKDVELRCDPISGHTALYWYRQSLGQGLEFLIYFQGNSAPDKSGLPSDRFSAERTGGSVSTLTIQRTQQEDSAVYLCASSRDAGESYNEQFFGPGTRLTVL.